This T cell receptor (beta chain) derives from a study of cytomegalovirus exposure and HLA in healthy donors. A remark on this clone: Its antigen is unknown.

After removal of 1 base from V and 2 bases from J, the junction contained 4 bases not matched to a gene. Germline CDR1 is LNHNV and CDR2 is YYDKDF (reference sequence). The CDR3 extends over 16 amino acids. General study results and limits: Certain indistinguishable V segments, among them TRBV6-2 and TRBV6-3, were excluded. Later on, an analysis tied 15,000 to 20,000 TCR beta sequences to HLA alleles at 0.05 false discovery rate.

The PCR used 60 Vbeta and 13 Jbeta primers. The authors' processing: Roughly 11 million shared chains were among the approximately 82 million unique TCR beta chains that a later analysis counted. Profiled with immunoSEQ multiplex PCR; TCRdb holds only in-frame clones, not every one. V, J and clone size are taken as reported in that table, and D and trimming were inferred from the DNA itself. The sample shows roughly 160,000 clones, less than 90% of them seen only once. V usage is TRBV15 and J usage is TRBJ2-7, with TRBD2 identical over 11 bases. Sequences were obtained from PBMCs. The TCR originated in a boy younger than 10 in good health and CMV-seronegative. CDR3 protein: CATSRGFSGRAYEQYF. The CDR3 DNA follows: TGTGCCACCAGCAGAGGATTTAGCGGGAGGGCCTACGAGCAGTACTTC.